The 9 T cell receptor beta chains below all came from one sample that was sequenced in a study of beta chain features in type 1 diabetes. As every portion of the isolated RNA was reverse transcribed, the sequencing read expressed TCRB transcripts. Profiled with immunoSEQ multiplex PCR; TCRdb holds only in-frame clones, not every one. The sample includes more than 250,000 clones, roughly 13% seen only once; the top ten take 0.017%. Antigens for these TCRs are unknown. Study conclusions and caveats: For Type 1 diabetes patients, all four CD4+ subsets carried TCRB CDR3s that were moderately but significantly shorter.

Sequenced: naive CD4+ T cells from blood. Receptor source: a man aged 30 to 39 with type 1 diabetes.

The V call is TRBV5-1, the J call TRBJ2-3, with D hard to call. Germline CDR1 and CDR2: SGHRS and YFSETQ. With 4 bases removed from V and 4 bases from J, the gap between germline ends came to 4 bases. CDR3 size: 11 residues. CDR3 residues: CASSVADTQYF. CDR3 coding DNA: TGCGCCAGCAGCGTAGCAGATACGCAGTATTTT.

A few counts support this clone. V usage is TRBV7-9 and J usage is TRBJ2-3; tentative D call: TRBD1 (5 bases). The V gene lost 1 base and the J gene lost 2 bases, with 19 bases spanning the gap. This CDR3 spans 18 amino acids. Germline V gene data show CDR1 as SEHNR and CDR2 as FQNEAQ (reference sequence). The chain's CDR3 is CASSLVPDIQSTTDTQYF. As DNA, the CDR3 is TGTGCCAGCAGCTTAGTACCGGACATCCAGTCTACCACAGATACGCAGTATTTT.

As concerns this clone: Mismatch with germline at one junction end may stem from a read error. The chain uses TRBV7-7 and TRBJ2-1, with 10 nucleotides matching TRBD2. The CDR3 length is 15 residues. Germline V lookup: CDR1 SSHAT, CDR2 FNYEAQ (reference sequence). CDR3 residues: CASSSLAGEDNEQFF. CDR3 DNA sequence: TGTGCTAGCAGCTCTCTAGCGGGAGAGGACAATGAGCAGTTCTTC.

The J gene is TRBJ2-7, the V gene TRBV9, with 9 bases aligning to TRBD2. V trimming: 0 bases; J trimming: 6 bases; junction bases outside the gene matches: 7. The CDR3 has 15 residues. Germline V CDR1 and CDR2: SGDLS, YYNGEE. Here the CDR3 DNA reads TGTGCCAGCAGCGTAGCTTCTAGCGGGATTTCCGAGCAGTACTTC. The encoded protein is CASSVASSGISEQYF.

There are a few counts of this clone. The V and J genes are TRBV27 and TRBJ2-1; D might be TRBD2 (6 bases). V lost 5 bases, J lost 2 bases, and 25 bases lay in between. The CDR3 spans 19 residues. Germline V CDR1 and CDR2: MNHEY, SMNVEV (reference sequence). Here the CDR3 DNA reads TGTGCCAGCAGTGCCCTTTCCGGCATGGGAGGTCGAACCTACAATGAGCAGTTCTTC. It translates to CASSALSGMGGRTYNEQFF.

V gene TRBV7-9 combines with J gene TRBJ1-5; TRBD1 matches at 9 bases. The length of the CDR3 is 15 residues. J lost 2 bases, V lost 3 bases, and 2 bases had no gene match. Germline assignment: CDR1 SEHNR and CDR2 FQNEAQ (reference sequence). The CDR3 DNA follows: TGTGCCAGCAGCTTTACAGGGGGCGGCAATCAGCCCCAGCATTTT. Its translation: CASSFTGGGNQPQHF. Complete variable domain (other parts from reference TRBV7-9 and TRBJ1-5): DTGVSQNPRHKITKRGQNVTFRCDPISEHNRLYWYRQTLGQGPEFLTYFQNEAQLEKSRLLSDRFSAERPKGSFSTLEIQRTEQGDSAMYLCASSFTGGGNQPQHFGDGTRLSIL.

The gene calls are TRBV7-9 and TRBJ1-4, with 8 bases identical to TRBD1. Trimming took 3 bases from V and 2 from J; bases not matched to a gene: 5. Germline loops: CDR1 SEHNR, CDR2 FQNEAQ (reference sequence). This CDR3 comprises 16 residues. The CDR3 sequence is CASSFGQGVTNEKLFF. The CDR3 DNA follows: TGTGCCAGCAGCTTCGGACAGGGTGTTACTAATGAAAAACTGTTTTTT.

The rearrangement uses TRBV19 and TRBJ2-7, with D perhaps TRBD1 (5 bases). The CDR3 has 13 amino acids. Germline CDR1 reads LNHDA; CDR2 reads SQIVND (reference sequence). The germline V and J ends were trimmed by 6 bases and 8 bases, with 17 bases remaining between them. CDR3 loop: CASSPTDRRQQYF. The CDR3 DNA reads as TGTGCCAGTAGCCCCACCGACAGACGGCAGCAGTACTTC. Supplemented by reference TRBV19 and TRBJ2-7, the full variable domain reads DGGITQSPKYLFRKEGQNVTLSCEQNLNHDAMYWYRQDPGQGLRLIYYSQIVNDFQKGDIAEGYSVSREKKESFPLTVTSAQKNPTAFYLCASSPTDRRQQYFGPGTRLTVT.

The rearrangement links TRBV5-6 to TRBJ2-3; D gene unclear. Germline values: CDR1 SGHDT, CDR2 YYEEEE. Trimming took 0 bases from V and 3 from J, leaving 8 bases between them. CDR3 length: 14 amino acids. CDR3 sequence reads: CASSLGLVTDTQYF. The CDR3 bases are TGTGCCAGCAGCTTGGGGCTAGTTACAGATACGCAGTATTTT. Using reference TRBV5-6 and TRBJ2-3 for the parts outside the CDR3, the full variable domain is DAGVTQSPTHLIKTRGQQVTLRCSPKSGHDTVSWYQQALGQGPQFIFQYYEEEERQRGNFPDRFSGHQFPNYSSELNVNALLLGDSALYLCASSLGLVTDTQYFGPGTRLTVL.